The 5 T cell receptor beta chains below come from one sample, sequenced in a study of blood T cell repertoires in COVID-19. Libraries were prepared by immunoSEQ multiplex PCR; TCRdb keeps only in-frame clonotypes and omits some of them. The sample shows 25,000 to 30,000 clones, about 89% of them seen only once. Sample: peripheral blood. The receptors stem from a human donor in a cohort sampled during active COVID-19.

The J gene is TRBJ1-3, the V gene TRBV15, with D maybe TRBD1 (6 bases). CDR1 and CDR2 from the germline V gene are LNHNV and YYDKDF (reference sequence). Trimming cost V 5 bases and J 0 bases, with 17 bases left between them. The length of the CDR3 is 17 residues. The CDR3 sequence is CATSSRDNYPSGNTIYF. The CDR3 DNA reads TGTGCCACCAGCTCCCGGGACAACTATCCCTCTGGAAACACCATATATTTT.

The chain joins TRBV18 to TRBJ2-5, with D possibly matching TRBD2 (6 bases). The CDR3 runs to 14 residues. V was pared by 2 bases and J by 2 bases, with 9 bases between. Germline lookup yields CDR1 KGHSH and CDR2 LQKENI. CDR3 in DNA: TGTGCCAGCTCACCAGCCGGGACTCAAGAGACCCAGTACTTC. Translating it yields CASSPAGTQETQYF.

The V and J genes are TRBV19 and TRBJ2-3; D perhaps matches TRBD2 (6 bases). This CDR3 spans 14 amino acids. Trimming cost V 8 bases and J 4 bases, with 16 bases left between them. Germline CDR1 is LNHDA and CDR2 is SQIVND (reference sequence). CDR3 nucleotides: TGTGCCAGTGCCGTAAACCTAGCGCCAGATACGCAGTATTTT. Protein product: CASAVNLAPDTQYF.

The V and J genes are TRBV5-5 and TRBJ2-7, with D possibly TRBD1 on 6 matching bases. The germline V gene encodes CDR1 SGHKS and CDR2 YYEKEE (reference sequence). CDR3 length: 14 residues. The V gene lost 4 bases and the J gene lost 4 bases, with 15 bases spanning the gap. Here the CDR3 reads CASSQTGTSYEQYF. DNA of the CDR3: TGTGCCAGCAGCCAAACCGGGACAAGTTACGAGCAGTACTTC.

The chain employs TRBV18 and TRBJ1-5; 10 nucleotides match TRBD1. This CDR3 region has 14 residues. V lost 6 bases to trimming and J lost 7 bases; unmatched junction nucleotides: 6. Germline V gene sequence: CDR1 KGHSH, CDR2 LQKENI. CDR3 nucleotides: TGTGCCAGCTCCGCCGGGACAGGGGAGCAGCCCCAGCATTTT. It translates to CASSAGTGEQPQHF.